This TCR beta chain was recorded in a study of blood T cell repertoires in COVID-19. Looking at the study overall: Specimens from acute and convalescent COVID-19 originated in the United States, Italy and Spain. PBMCs, B-cell-depleted T cells, or T cells were the source of the cDNA or gDNA that made up the material.

The ends lost 4 bases at V and 7 bases at J; junction bases unmatched: 16. This CDR3 region has 18 residues. Germline-derived CDR1 and CDR2 are KGHDR and SFDVKD. Authors' methods: Estimates of nucleated cell counts were drawn from the amplification of reference gene primers. Method: immunoSEQ multiplex PCR; TCRdb's copy keeps in-frame clones and lacks some. V, J and clone size derive from that table, while D and trimming were established from the DNA sequence. The sample holds more than 60,000 clones, about 92% seen once. The V gene is TRBV24-1, the J gene TRBJ2-2; 8 positions agree with TRBD1. The receptor was derived from a woman of 80 years or more with active or convalescent COVID-19. Sequenced: peripheral blood. The CDR3 DNA sequence: TGTGCCACCAGTGACCCGAACCACGAGACAGGGGTGGACGGGGAGCTGTTTTTT. Translation gives CATSDPNHETGVDGELFF.